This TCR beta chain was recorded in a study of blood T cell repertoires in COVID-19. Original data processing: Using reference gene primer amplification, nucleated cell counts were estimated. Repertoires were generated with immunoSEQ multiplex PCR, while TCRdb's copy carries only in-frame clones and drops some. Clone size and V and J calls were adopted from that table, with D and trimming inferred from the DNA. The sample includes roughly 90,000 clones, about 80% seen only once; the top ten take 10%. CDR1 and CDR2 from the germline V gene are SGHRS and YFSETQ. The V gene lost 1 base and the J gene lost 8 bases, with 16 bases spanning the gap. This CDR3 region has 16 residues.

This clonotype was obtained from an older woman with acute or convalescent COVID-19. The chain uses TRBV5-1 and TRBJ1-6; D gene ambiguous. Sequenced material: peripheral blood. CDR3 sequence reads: CASSLNRVGSHSPLHF. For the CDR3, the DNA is TGCGCCAGCAGCTTGAATCGGGTCGGGTCACATTCACCCCTCCACTTT.